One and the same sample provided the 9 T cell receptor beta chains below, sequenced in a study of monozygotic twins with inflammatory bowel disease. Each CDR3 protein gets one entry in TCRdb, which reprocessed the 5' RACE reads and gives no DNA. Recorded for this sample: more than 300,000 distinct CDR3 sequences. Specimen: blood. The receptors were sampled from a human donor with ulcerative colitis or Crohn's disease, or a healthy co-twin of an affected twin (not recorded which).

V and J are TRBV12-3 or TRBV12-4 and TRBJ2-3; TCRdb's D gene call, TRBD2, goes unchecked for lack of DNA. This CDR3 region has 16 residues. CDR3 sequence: CASSFQRGGSTDTQYF.

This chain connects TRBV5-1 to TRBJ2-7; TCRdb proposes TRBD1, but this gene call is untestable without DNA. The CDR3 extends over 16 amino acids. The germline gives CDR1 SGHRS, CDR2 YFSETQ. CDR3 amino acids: CASSLGGQAKSYEQYF.

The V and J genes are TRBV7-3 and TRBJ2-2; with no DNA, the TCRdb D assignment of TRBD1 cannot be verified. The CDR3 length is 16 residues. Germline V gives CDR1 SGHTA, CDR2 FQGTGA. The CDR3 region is CASSLDSLRNTGELFF. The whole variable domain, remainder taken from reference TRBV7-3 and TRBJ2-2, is GAGVSQTPSNKVTEKGKYVELRCDPISGHTALYWYRQSLGQGPEFLIYFQGTGAADDSGLPNDRFFAVRPEGSVSTLKIQRTERGDSAVYLCASSLDSLRNTGELFFGEGSRLTVL.

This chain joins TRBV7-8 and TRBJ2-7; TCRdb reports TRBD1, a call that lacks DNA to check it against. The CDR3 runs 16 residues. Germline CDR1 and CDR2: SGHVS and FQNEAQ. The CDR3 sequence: CASSLVRGRRLYEQYF.

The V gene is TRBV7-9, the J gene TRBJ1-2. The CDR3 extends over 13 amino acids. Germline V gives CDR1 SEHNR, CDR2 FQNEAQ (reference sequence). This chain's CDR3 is CASSLDWGYGYTF.

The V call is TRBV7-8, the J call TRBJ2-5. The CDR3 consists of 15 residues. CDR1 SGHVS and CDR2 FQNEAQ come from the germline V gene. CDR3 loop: CASTLIRKTQETQYF.

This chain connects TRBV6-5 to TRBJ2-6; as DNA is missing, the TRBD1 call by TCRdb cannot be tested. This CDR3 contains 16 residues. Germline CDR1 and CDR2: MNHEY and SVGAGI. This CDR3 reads CASSYHRGRGANVLTF.

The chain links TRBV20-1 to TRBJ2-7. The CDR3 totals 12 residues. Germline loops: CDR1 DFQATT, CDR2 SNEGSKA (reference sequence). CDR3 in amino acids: CSARGERFEQYF.

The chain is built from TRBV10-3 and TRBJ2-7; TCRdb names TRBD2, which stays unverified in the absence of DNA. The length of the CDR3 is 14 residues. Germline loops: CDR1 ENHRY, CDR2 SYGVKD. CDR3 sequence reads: CAISEGQKPYEQYF.